The 27 T cell receptor beta chains presented below share a single source sample, sequenced in a study of human T cells and chemical hapten exposure. TCRdb processed the RACE reads anew with MiXCR; each CDR3 protein has one entry. Here the sample spans 95,000 to 130,000 distinct CDR3 sequences, about 12% being singletons. Time point reported: patch test 1, 2 weeks after DPC sensitization. Stated treatment: therapeutic diphenylcyclopropenone sensitization with weekly scalp DPC. The specimen comprised whole blood, sampled in connection with sensitization to the hapten diphenylcyclopropenone (DPC). The receptors here all came from a woman aged 45-65 years with alopecia areata. Some clones in this sample may be carry-over from other donors' samples.

A few counts support this clonotype. V usage is TRBV7-8 and J usage is TRBJ2-1; D is perhaps TRBD1 or TRBD2 (5 bases each). Trimming took off 1 base at V and 7 bases at J, with 14 bases between the two ends. The CDR3 contains 15 residues. Per germline, CDR1 SGHVS and CDR2 FQNEAQ. In nucleotides, the CDR3 is TGTGCCAGCAGCTTAGGCCCCTCGGGACGAAATGAGCAGTTCTTC. Protein sequence: CASSLGPSGRNEQFF.

Only a few counts were recorded for this clonotype. The chain has TRBV20-1 and TRBJ2-1; 10 bases map to TRBD2. Germline CDR1 is DFQATT and CDR2 is SNEGSKA (reference sequence). The V and J ends lost 1 base and 8 bases, in that order; junction bases with no gene match: 5. The CDR3 covers 14 residues. The CDR3 here is CSARATSGTDEQFF. The CDR3 nucleotides are TGCAGTGCTAGAGCTACTAGCGGGACCGATGAGCAGTTCTTC.

This clonotype was counted between two and nine times. V gene TRBV12-3 or TRBV12-4 combines with J gene TRBJ1-4; 7 bases agree with TRBD1. The junction had 4 bases not matched to a gene; V was cut back by 5 bases and J by 4 bases. CDR3 size: 14 residues. CDR3 DNA: TGTGCCAGCAGTAGGGACAGACGTAATGAAAAACTGTTTTTT. The encoded protein is CASSRDRRNEKLFF.

There are a few counts of this clonotype. The V call is TRBV11-2, the J call TRBJ1-4; D remains unclear. Germline CDR1 and CDR2: SGHAT and FQNNGV. The CDR3 loop spans 16 amino acids. Trimming took off 4 bases at V and 5 bases at J, with 17 bases between the two ends. The CDR3 sequence: CASSSPTADRNEKLFF. CDR3 DNA sequence: TGTGCCAGCAGCTCCCCCACCGCAGATCGGAATGAAAAACTGTTTTTT.

This clonotype occurred a few times. The chain has TRBV11-2 and TRBJ2-3, with D unclear. Per the germline V gene, CDR1 is SGHAT and CDR2 is FQNNGV. V gave up 5 bases and J gave up 5 bases, with 8 bases separating them. The CDR3 totals 12 residues. DNA of the CDR3: TGTGCCAGCAGCCCGGGCCAAGATACGCAGTATTTT. Its protein product is CASSPGQDTQYF.

This clonotype was seen many times. CDR3 loop: CASSYTSGTVEETQYF. CDR3 nucleotides: TGTGCCAGCAGTTACACCTCCGGGACAGTCGAAGAGACCCAGTACTTC. The J gene is TRBJ2-5, the V gene TRBV6-2 or TRBV6-3; 7 positions match TRBD1. The germline gives CDR1 MNHEY, CDR2 SVGEGT. This CDR3 region has 16 residues. Trimming cost V 2 bases and J 3 bases; bases outside gene matches: 9.

This clonotype was observed a single time. The CDR3 does not close with the conserved phenylalanine or tryptophan, likely indicating a read error. The rearrangement uses TRBV7-8 and TRBJ1-1, with TRBD1 matching 8 bases. V lost 7 bases and J lost 0; bases outside the gene matches: 13. The CDR3 has 17 residues. Germline values: CDR1 SGHVS, CDR2 FQNEAQ. The CDR3, as DNA: TGTGCCAGCAACCTACTCACAGGGGGGTTAATGAACACTGAAGCTTTCTCT. Translation: CASNLLTGGLMNTEAFS.

This chain links TRBV4-1 with TRBJ2-2, with no clear D. The germline CDR1 and CDR2 sequences are MGHRA and YSYEKL. The V end lost 6 bases, the J end lost 6 bases, and 17 bases lay between the germline ends. This CDR3 spans 15 amino acids. For the CDR3, the DNA is TGCGCCAGCAGACCCACCTTTTCGGCGGCCGGGGAGCTGTTTTTT. Translated, it gives CASRPTFSAAGELFF.

Details on this clonotype: A read error is possible here, since a much larger clone lies one base away. The chain joins TRBV7-8 to TRBJ2-5, with 8 bases matching TRBD2. Germline CDR1 is SGHVS and CDR2 is FQNEAQ. The V gene end was trimmed by 4 bases and the J gene end by 13 bases; junction bases not matched to a gene: 20. The CDR3 sequence is 16 residues long. As DNA, the CDR3 is TGTGCCAGCAGCTCTAGTTGGGGACTAGGACTCGAGGCCCTGTACTTC. Its translation: CASSSSWGLGLEALYF.

This clonotype has just a few counts. The rearrangement joins TRBV9 to TRBJ2-5; 10 nucleotides line up with TRBD2. The length of the CDR3 is 15 residues. After removal of 2 bases from V and 1 base from J, the junction contained 2 bases not matched to a gene. Germline V gene sequence: CDR1 SGDLS, CDR2 YYNGEE. The CDR3 protein is CASSVRTSGQETQYF. The CDR3 bases are TGTGCCAGCAGCGTTCGGACTAGCGGCCAAGAGACCCAGTACTTC.

The sample holds many counts of this clonotype. This chain links TRBV12-3 or TRBV12-4 with TRBJ1-2; 7 bases are a match to TRBD1. The CDR3 runs 14 residues. The J segment lost 0 bases and the V segment lost 6 bases, leaving 4 bases of the junction unmatched. The CDR3 nucleotides read TGTGCCAGCAGGGGACAGCTAACTAACTATGGCTACACCTTC. Amino acids: CASRGQLTNYGYTF.

The CDR3 bases are TGCGCCAGCAGCTTGCAGGGGCAGGCCGCAGATACGCAGTATTTT. Translating it yields CASSLQGQAADTQYF. The chain has TRBV5-1 and TRBJ2-3; D possibly corresponds to TRBD1 (6 bases). V lost 1 base, J lost 4 bases, and 13 bases lay in between. This CDR3 is 15 amino acids long. CDR1 SGHRS and CDR2 YFSETQ come from the germline V gene.

This clonotype was recorded at least ten times. This chain links TRBV3-1 with TRBJ2-7, with 14 bases matching TRBD2. Unmatched junction bases numbered 4, after V lost 3 bases and J lost 3 bases. The V gene's germline CDR1 is LGHDT and CDR2 YNNKEL (reference sequence). The CDR3 is made up of 16 amino acids. This CDR3 reads CASSQGTSGSIYEQYF. The DNA of the CDR3 is TGTGCCAGCAGCCAGGGGACTAGCGGGAGCATCTACGAGCAGTACTTC.

The V call is TRBV15, the J call TRBJ2-3, with D hard to call. Germline CDR1 LNHNV, CDR2 YYDKDF (reference sequence). CDR3 size: 15 residues. V was trimmed by 0 bases and J by 3 bases, leaving 10 bases between them. The CDR3 protein is CATSRDIRRTDTQYF. Here the CDR3 DNA reads TGTGCCACCAGCAGAGACATTCGCAGGACAGATACGCAGTATTTT.

This clonotype appeared a few times. The J gene is TRBJ2-7, the V gene TRBV11-2; D tentatively reads TRBD1 or TRBD2 (5 bases each). This CDR3 is 16 amino acids long. Per germline, CDR1 SGHAT and CDR2 FQNNGV. Deletions cut 5 bases from V and 3 bases from J, with 20 bases between. In nucleotides, the CDR3 is TGTGCCAGCAGCCTATCCCGGGGACCGTCCCTCTACGAGCAGTACTTC. As protein: CASSLSRGPSLYEQYF.

This clonotype was counted between two and nine times. The V gene is TRBV29-1, the J gene TRBJ1-1; a possible D gene is TRBD1 (5 bases). V was clipped by 5 bases and J by 5 bases, with 15 bases between them. This CDR3 is 13 amino acids long. Per germline, CDR1 SQVTM and CDR2 ANQGSEA. CDR3 loop: CSVLNGGETEAFF. The CDR3 DNA reads TGCAGCGTTCTAAACGGAGGGGAAACTGAAGCTTTCTTT.

The rearrangement uses TRBV29-1 and TRBJ1-4; TRBD1 agrees at 8 bases. V gave up 4 bases and J gave up 7 bases; unmatched junction bases: 5. The V gene's germline CDR1 is SQVTM and CDR2 ANQGSEA. The CDR3 runs 13 residues. The CDR3 DNA reads as TGCAGCGTTGCGGGACAGGAGGGTGAAAAACTGTTTTTT. As protein: CSVAGQEGEKLFF.

Concerning this clonotype: A single base separates this from a much larger clone, so it may be a read error. V is TRBV4-1 and J is TRBJ2-7; 7 nucleotides align to TRBD1. Germline V gives CDR1 MGHRA, CDR2 YSYEKL. CDR3 length equals 15 residues. CDR3 amino acids: CASSQGDRVWGEEYF. The CDR3 DNA follows: TGCGCCAGCAGCCAAGGAGACAGGGTTTGGGGCGAGGAGTACTTC.

Only a few counts were recorded for this clonotype. The genes are TRBV7-2 and TRBJ1-1; D gene unclear. This CDR3 comprises 13 residues. Germline V gene lookup returns CDR1 SGHTA and CDR2 FQGNSA. Between the trimmed V and J ends, which lost 1 base and 1 base, there was a span of 4 bases. DNA of the CDR3: TGTGCCAGCAGCTTAGACCAGAACACTGAAGCTTTCTTT. Translation gives CASSLDQNTEAFF.

Ten or more counts support this clonotype. The V gene is TRBV24-1, the J gene TRBJ2-3; the D gene is possibly TRBD1 (5 bases). This CDR3 is built from 13 residues. Trimming pared 8 bases from V and 5 bases from J, leaving 13 bases between. CDR1 KGHDR and CDR2 SFDVKD come from the germline V gene. In nucleotides, the CDR3 is TGTGCCACCACTACGACAGCTGAAGATACGCAGTATTTT. Its protein product is CATTTTAEDTQYF.

This clonotype has at least ten counts. The rearrangement uses TRBV28 and TRBJ2-7; TRBD2 agrees at 8 bases. The V gene's germline CDR1 is MDHEN and CDR2 SYDVKM. Germline trimming cut 6 bases from V and 3 bases from J; bases unmatched to any gene: 4. This CDR3 has 13 residues. The CDR3 is CASRTSVRYEQYF. The DNA of the CDR3 is TGTGCCAGCAGGACTAGCGTTCGCTACGAGCAGTACTTC. Drawing the rest from reference TRBV28 and TRBJ2-7, the complete variable domain is DVKVTQSSRYLVKRTGEKVFLECVQDMDHENMFWYRQDPGLGLRLIYFSYDVKMKEKGDIPEGYSVSREKKERFSLILESASTNQTSMYLCASRTSVRYEQYFGPGTRLTVT.

In this sample, this clonotype turned up a few times. The CDR3 sequence: CASSQPVVAPPYNEQFF. The CDR3 region has the DNA TGTGCCAGCAGCCAACCTGTAGTAGCGCCTCCCTACAATGAGCAGTTCTTC. The gene calls are TRBV3-1 and TRBJ2-1, with D perhaps TRBD2 (5 bases). The germline V and J ends were trimmed by 2 bases and 2 bases, with 16 bases remaining between them. Germline V gene data show CDR1 as LGHDT and CDR2 as YNNKEL (reference sequence). This CDR3 region has 17 residues.

This clonotype has more than one count but fewer than ten. J is TRBJ2-3 and V is TRBV7-2; 11 bases agree with TRBD2. Germline V gene data show CDR1 as SGHTA and CDR2 as FQGNSA. The CDR3 extends over 15 amino acids. V lost 4 bases to trimming and J lost 3 bases; unmatched junction nucleotides: 3. CDR3 region: CASSSIAGGTDTQYF. In DNA form, the CDR3 reads TGTGCCAGCAGCTCCATAGCGGGAGGGACAGATACGCAGTATTTT.

This clonotype was counted at least ten times. The chain links TRBV7-2 to TRBJ1-6; D uncertain. CDR1 and CDR2 (germline): SGHTA, FQGNSA. Trimming removed 5 bases at V and 7 bases at J, with 9 bases between. The CDR3 is 13 residues long. Here the CDR3 reads CASSPGRNSPLHF. The DNA of the CDR3 is TGTGCCAGCAGCCCCGGACGAAATTCACCCCTCCACTTT.

The chain employs TRBV24-1 and TRBJ1-5, with TRBD1 matching 8 bases. CDR3 length: 20 residues. Germline V gene sequence: CDR1 KGHDR, CDR2 SFDVKD. After removal of 2 bases from V and 4 bases from J, the junction contained 18 bases not matched to a gene. CDR3 in amino acids: CATSDSSPRTGSYGNQPQHF. The CDR3 coding sequence is TGTGCCACCAGTGATTCGAGCCCTCGGACAGGGAGTTATGGGAATCAGCCCCAGCATTTT.

This clonotype has just a few counts. The chain couples TRBV2 to TRBJ2-1; D remains ambiguous. Trimming stripped 3 bases from V and 1 base from J, with 7 bases between. The germline V gene encodes CDR1 SNHLY and CDR2 FYNNEI. This CDR3 region has 14 residues. CDR3 nucleotide sequence: TGTGCCAGCAGTGATGAGGTTTCCTACAATGAGCAGTTCTTC. Protein product: CASSDEVSYNEQFF.

This clonotype has just a few counts. Its ends do not fully match the called genes, so a read error is possible. The rearrangement joins TRBV4-3 to TRBJ2-1; maybe TRBD1 (5 bases). The germline gives CDR1 LGHNA, CDR2 YSLEER. The CDR3 runs 20 residues. For the CDR3, the DNA is TGCGCCAGCAGCCAAGAGGGCAGGGCAACCCAACCCCCCTACTACGATGAGCAGTTCTTC. It specifies CASSQEGRATQPPYYDEQFF.